This TCR beta chain was captured by sequencing in a study of post-analysis software for immune sequencing data (dated by TCRdb to between 2014 and 2016). Study-wide context: The recorded disease courses included relapsing-remitting, secondary progressive and progressive-relapsing multiple sclerosis, and some patients had no subtype annotation. A subset of samples was prepared in parallel using single-end sample barcoding, then pooled and co-amplified after Illumina adapter ligation. The patient repertoires were compared against 11 previously published healthy control repertoires obtained from donors aged about 6 to 28 years. Study-wide findings and limitations: The multiple sclerosis patient group was slightly younger than the control group. Strong co-clustering of samples prepared in the same batch was shown by direct clustering with F measure, prompting a batch-effect correction. Patients showed significantly higher frequencies than controls for about 5 TRBV segments, among them TRBV5-6, TRBV5-1 and TRBV20-1. Multiple sclerosis patients had significantly lower normalized Chao1 diversity than controls, a result that suggests substantial peripheral T-cell clonal expansion.

This clonotype was recorded a few times. Its antigen is still unknown. No per-base quality is available; no much larger clone lies one base away. Germline trimming: 1 base from V, 7 bases from J; junction bases outside gene matches: 2. The CDR3 has 13 amino acids, counting the end cysteine and phenylalanine. The only DNA kept is the CDR3, 39 bases in frame from the first base. From a lookup of the germline V gene, CDR1 and CDR2 are SGHDN and FVKESK. To demonstrate the VDJtools post-analysis software, TCR beta repertoires were profiled from the peripheral blood of roughly 12 young patients with multiple sclerosis. The multiple sclerosis patients were children and adolescents between roughly 6 and 17 years of age. Receptor amplification or capture employed PCR. This sample was sequenced with an Illumina HiSeq 2500. Unique molecular identifiers were incorporated into TCR beta cDNA libraries to reduce PCR and sequencing biases. Approximately 500,000 cDNA molecules were obtained for every 1 to 10 million input T cells, so each molecule roughly corresponded to one T cell. The patient libraries were prepared and sequenced using the same protocol as the earlier healthy control dataset. Within a given batch, samples were prepared together, multiplexed and sequenced on the same HiSeq lane. The study's processing was this. Raw barcoded reads were processed with MIGEC, discarding single-read molecular identifier groups before consensus assembly and CDR3 extraction. Clonotype tables were post-analysed with VDJtools, normalizing diversity by down-sampling all datasets to the smallest sample size. To correct batch-related cross-sample contamination, repertoire overlap clustering matched CDR3 amino acid sequences but not nucleotide sequences. The public reads were quality trimmed at Q25 with fastp and then assembled into clones with MiXCR by TCRdb, keeping productive beta chains. Entries that share a CDR3 protein sequence are merged under the most common genes and DNA. TCRdb, not the original authors, processed these V and J calls. In all, the sample holds roughly 800,000 distinct CDR3 sequences, and 30% of those were seen once. Of the sample, under 0.7% falls within the top ten clones.

The chain uses TRBV14 and TRBJ1-2, with 8 junctional bases fitting TRBD1. The source is a girl between 10 and 17 years old with multiple sclerosis. Sequencing was carried out using blood. For the CDR3, the sequence is CASSQGQGSGYTF. The DNA sequence is as follows: TGTGCCAGCAGCCAAGGACAGGGGTCTGGCTACACCTTC.